What follows are 5 T cell receptor beta chains derived from one specimen sequenced in a study of cytomegalovirus exposure and HLA in healthy donors. The PCR had 60 Vbeta and 13 Jbeta primers. Generated by immunoSEQ multiplex PCR, the TCRdb table keeps only in-frame clones and is missing some. The sample lists over 200,000 clones, 82% occurring once. Sequencing used PBMCs. Receptors originate from a woman between 40 and 50 years old in good health and CMV-seropositive.

This chain links TRBV6-1 with TRBJ1-1; TRBD1 agrees at 7 bases. The CDR3 runs 12 residues. Germline CDR1 and CDR2: MNHNS and SASEGT. The V gene end was trimmed by 5 bases and the J gene end by 4 bases; junction bases not matched to a gene: 1. CDR3 in amino acids: CASSRTGTEAFF. CDR3 DNA: TGTGCCAGCAGTAGGACAGGCACTGAAGCTTTCTTT.

This clone has just a few counts. The CDR3 nucleotides are TGTGCCAGCAGCGGGGAGTGGGGTCGGCGCGATACGCAGTATTTT. Translating it yields CASSGEWGRRDTQYF. The chain couples TRBV11-1 to TRBJ2-3; a possible D gene is TRBD2 (5 bases). The V gene's germline CDR1 is SGHAT and CDR2 FQDESV (reference sequence). This CDR3 contains 15 residues. Trimming shortened V by 5 bases and J by 6 bases, and 18 bases separated the two germline ends.

This clone has more than one count but fewer than ten. The chain uses TRBV6-6 and TRBJ1-3; D gene ambiguous. The CDR3 sequence is 13 residues long. With 7 bases removed from V and 1 base from J, the gap between germline ends came to 8 bases. Germline lookup yields CDR1 MNHNY and CDR2 SVGAGI (reference sequence). The CDR3 loop is CASKLISGNTIYF. DNA for the CDR3: TGTGCCAGCAAGCTCATATCTGGAAACACCATATATTTT.

The chain is built from TRBV7-2 and TRBJ2-3; 7 nucleotides agree with TRBD1. The CDR3 has 15 amino acids. Trimming removed 5 bases from V and 5 bases from J; junction bases left unmatched: 10. The germline gives CDR1 SGHTA, CDR2 FQGNSA. The DNA of the CDR3 is TGTGCCAGCAGCCCCAGACAGGGTGAATTAGATACGCAGTATTTT. Protein product: CASSPRQGELDTQYF.

In this sample, this clone turned up once. The chain has TRBV5-1 and TRBJ2-2; D gene uncertain. V dropped 0 bases and J dropped 2 bases, with 5 bases sitting between them. Germline values: CDR1 SGHRS, CDR2 YFSETQ. The CDR3 consists of 14 residues. The CDR3 bases are TGCGCCAGCAGCTTGGGTCCAAACACCGGGGAGCTGTTTTTT. The encoded protein is CASSLGPNTGELFF.